The 5 T cell receptor beta chains given below trace back to one sample, sequenced in a study of monozygotic twins with inflammatory bowel disease. TCRdb reprocessed the 5' RACE reads, with one entry per CDR3 protein and no DNA. This table lists a few hundred thousand distinct CDR3 sequences. Sequenced input: blood. Source of these receptors: a human donor with ulcerative colitis or Crohn's disease, or a healthy co-twin of an affected twin (not recorded which).

J is TRBJ2-3 and V is TRBV6-1; no DNA is available, so the TRBD2 call from TCRdb remains unchecked. This CDR3 spans 16 amino acids. The germline V gene has CDR1 MNHNS and CDR2 SASEGT. The CDR3 here is CASRRALGGRSDTQYF.

The gene calls are TRBV20-1 and TRBJ2-7; as DNA is missing, the TRBD2 call by TCRdb cannot be tested. Germline CDR1 and CDR2: DFQATT and SNEGSKA (reference sequence). This CDR3 is built from 14 residues. This CDR3 is CSARADPPTPEQYF.

This chain uses TRBV6-2 or TRBV6-3 with TRBJ2-1; TCRdb's assignment of TRBD2 cannot be checked, as there is no DNA. The CDR3 is 16 residues long. The germline CDR1 and CDR2 sequences are MNHEY and SVGEGT. The CDR3 protein is CASKPQRDSVNNEQFF.

This chain joins TRBV30 and TRBJ1-4; no DNA is available, so the TRBD1 call from TCRdb remains unchecked. Per germline, CDR1 GTSNPN and CDR2 SVGIG (reference sequence). CDR3 length: 13 amino acids. CDR3 protein: CALMTGGGEKLFF.

The gene calls are TRBV6-1 and TRBJ2-1. CDR1 MNHNS and CDR2 SASEGT come from the germline V gene. The CDR3 is 15 amino acids. The CDR3 here is CASRTGTATYNEQFF.